The source of this TCR beta chain is a study of OX40 agonist ivuxolimab in advanced cancers. Study-level information: Patients receiving dose escalation had hepatocellular carcinoma, melanoma, renal cell or head and neck cancer. Broader study findings: In the 0.1 to 3.0 mg/kg range, CD4+ and CD8+ blood T cells had expanded clonally by week 6.

Patients with autoimmune history or systemic immunosuppression were excluded. Sequencing was performed with immunoSEQ multiplex PCR; in TCRdb, only in-frame clones are kept and a portion is missing. Of tens of thousands of clones detected, roughly 80% appear once; the ten largest clones hold 21%. This clone was found once. Its antigen is currently unknown. In germline, CDR1 is MNHNY, CDR2 SVGAGI (reference sequence). The CDR3 extends over 16 amino acids. Trimming left V 4 bases short and J 3 bases short, with 15 bases between. The source was CD4+ or CD8+ T cells sorted from blood, collected in a trial of the OX40 agonist ivuxolimab. The chain is built from TRBV6-6 and TRBJ2-2; D may be TRBD2 (5 bases). This clonotype originated in an adult with an advanced solid tumor such as melanoma, head and neck, liver or kidney cancer. CDR3 region: CASSWRRPGDTGELFF. The DNA for the CDR3 is TGTGCCAGCAGTTGGAGGCGGCCTGGGGACACCGGGGAGCTGTTTTTT.